The 5 T cell receptor beta chains presented below share a single source sample, sequenced in a study of B cell selection in AIRE deficiency. Assay: immunoSEQ multiplex PCR; the TCRdb copy retains only in-frame clones and omits some. The data hold roughly 17,000 clones, with 93% observed a single time. Regulatory T cells were sorted as CD4+CD25hiCD127low/negative cells. What was sequenced was CD4+CD25+ Tregs sorted from PBMCs. The receptors derive from a human donor in good health.

The sample holds a few counts of this clone. The V and J genes are TRBV7-9 and TRBJ2-3, with 8 positions matching TRBD2. The CDR3 is 16 residues long. The germline CDR1 and CDR2 sequences are SEHNR and FQNEAQ (reference sequence). V lost 0 bases to trimming and J lost 0 bases; unmatched junction nucleotides: 2. The CDR3: CASSLAGLASTDTQYF. CDR3 DNA sequence: TGTGCCAGCAGCTTAGCAGGACTAGCTAGCACAGATACGCAGTATTTT.

The chain has TRBV6-5 and TRBJ1-1, with D uncertain. Germline assignment: CDR1 MNHEY and CDR2 SVGAGI. The V and J ends lost 2 bases and 1 base respectively, with 5 bases between them. This CDR3 is built from 13 residues. The CDR3 here is CASSYGGNTEAFF. The CDR3 DNA follows: TGTGCCAGCAGTTACGGAGGGAACACTGAAGCTTTCTTT.

The chain has TRBV5-6 and TRBJ2-2; no clear D gene. V was clipped by 0 bases and J by 1 base, with 13 bases between them. This CDR3 spans 17 amino acids. From germline, CDR1 is SGHDT and CDR2 YYEEEE. The CDR3 DNA reads TGTGCCAGCAGCTTGGGGTATGGGCTAGAGAACACCGGGGAGCTGTTTTTT. Amino acids: CASSLGYGLENTGELFF.

This chain connects TRBV7-9 to TRBJ1-1, with 7 bases identical to TRBD1. Germline V lookup: CDR1 SEHNR, CDR2 FQNEAQ (reference sequence). The CDR3 totals 15 residues. The V and J ends lost 5 bases and 6 bases, in that order; junction bases with no gene match: 12. The CDR3 loop is CASSTTGRKVPEAFF. The CDR3 DNA reads TGTGCCAGCAGCACGACAGGGAGAAAGGTCCCTGAAGCTTTCTTT.

The J gene is TRBJ1-2, the V gene TRBV5-1; 7 bases agree with TRBD1. Germline CDR1 SGHRS, CDR2 YFSETQ. V was pared by 0 bases and J by 4 bases, with 0 bases of the junction left unmatched. The CDR3 extends over 13 amino acids. The CDR3, as DNA: TGCGCCAGCAGCTTGGGGACAGGCTATGGCTACACCTTC. This encodes CASSLGTGYGYTF. The entire variable domain, with the rest obtained from reference TRBV5-1 and TRBJ1-2, is as follows: KAGVTQTPRYLIKTRGQQVTLSCSPISGHRSVSWYQQTPGQGLQFLFEYFSETQRNKGNFPGRFSGRQFSNSRSEMNVSTLELGDSALYLCASSLGTGYGYTFGSGTRLTVV.